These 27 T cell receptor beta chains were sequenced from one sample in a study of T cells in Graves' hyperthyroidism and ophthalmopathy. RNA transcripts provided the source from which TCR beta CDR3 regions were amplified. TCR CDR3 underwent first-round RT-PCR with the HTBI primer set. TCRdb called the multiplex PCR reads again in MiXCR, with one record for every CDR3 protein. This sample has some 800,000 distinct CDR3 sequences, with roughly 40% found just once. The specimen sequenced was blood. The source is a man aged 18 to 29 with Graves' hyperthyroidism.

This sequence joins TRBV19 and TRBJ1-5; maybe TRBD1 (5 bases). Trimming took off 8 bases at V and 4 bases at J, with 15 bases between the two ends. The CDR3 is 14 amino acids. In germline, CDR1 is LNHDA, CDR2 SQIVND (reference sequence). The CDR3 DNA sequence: TGTGCCAGTTGTCTGGACTGGGGGAATCAGCCCCAGCATTTT. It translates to CASCLDWGNQPQHF.

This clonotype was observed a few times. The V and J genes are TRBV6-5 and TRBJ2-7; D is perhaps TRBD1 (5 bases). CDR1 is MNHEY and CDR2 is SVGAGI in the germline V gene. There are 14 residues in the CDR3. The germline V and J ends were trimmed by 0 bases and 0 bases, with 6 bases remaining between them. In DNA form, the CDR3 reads TGTGCCAGCAGTTACTCGACAGCCTCCTACGAGCAGTACTTC. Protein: CASSYSTASYEQYF.

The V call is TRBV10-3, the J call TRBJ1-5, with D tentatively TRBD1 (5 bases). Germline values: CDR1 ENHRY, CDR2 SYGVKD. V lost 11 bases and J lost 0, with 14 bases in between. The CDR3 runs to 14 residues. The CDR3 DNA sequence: TGTGCCTCCGCAGCGGGGGATAGCAATCAGCCCCAGCATTTT. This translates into CASAAGDSNQPQHF.

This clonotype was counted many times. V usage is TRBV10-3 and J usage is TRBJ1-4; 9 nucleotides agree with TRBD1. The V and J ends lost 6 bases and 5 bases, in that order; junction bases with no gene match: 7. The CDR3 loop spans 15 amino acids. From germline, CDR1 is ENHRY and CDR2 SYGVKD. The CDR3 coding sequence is TGTGCCATCAGCCCTGAGACAGGGGGGAATGAAAAACTGTTTTTT. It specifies CAISPETGGNEKLFF.

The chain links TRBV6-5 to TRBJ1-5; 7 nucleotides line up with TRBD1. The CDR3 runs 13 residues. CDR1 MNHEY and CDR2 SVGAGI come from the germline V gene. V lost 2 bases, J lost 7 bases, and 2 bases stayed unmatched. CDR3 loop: CASSYDREQPQHF. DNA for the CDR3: TGTGCCAGCAGTTACGACAGGGAACAGCCCCAGCATTTT.

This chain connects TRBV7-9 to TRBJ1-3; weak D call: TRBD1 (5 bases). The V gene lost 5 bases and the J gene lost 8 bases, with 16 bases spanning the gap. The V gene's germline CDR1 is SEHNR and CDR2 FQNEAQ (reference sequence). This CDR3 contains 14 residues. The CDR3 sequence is CASSLLQGADTIYF. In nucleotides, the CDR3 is TGTGCCAGCAGCCTCCTCCAGGGTGCAGACACCATATATTTT.

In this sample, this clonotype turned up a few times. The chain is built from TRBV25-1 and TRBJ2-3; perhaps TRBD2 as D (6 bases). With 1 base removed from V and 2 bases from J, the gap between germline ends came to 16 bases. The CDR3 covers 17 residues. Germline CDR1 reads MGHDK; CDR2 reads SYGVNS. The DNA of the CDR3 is TGTGCCAGCAGTGAATCCCCACGACTAGACCACACAGATACGCAGTATTTT. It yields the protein CASSESPRLDHTDTQYF.

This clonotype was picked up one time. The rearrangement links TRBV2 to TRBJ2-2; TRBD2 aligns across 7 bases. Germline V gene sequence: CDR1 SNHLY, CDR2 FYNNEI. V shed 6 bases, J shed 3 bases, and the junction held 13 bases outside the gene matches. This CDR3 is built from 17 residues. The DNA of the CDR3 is TGTGCCAGCAGCTTACAACGGCGGGGGAGGGACACCGGGGAGCTGTTTTTT. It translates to CASSLQRRGRDTGELFF.

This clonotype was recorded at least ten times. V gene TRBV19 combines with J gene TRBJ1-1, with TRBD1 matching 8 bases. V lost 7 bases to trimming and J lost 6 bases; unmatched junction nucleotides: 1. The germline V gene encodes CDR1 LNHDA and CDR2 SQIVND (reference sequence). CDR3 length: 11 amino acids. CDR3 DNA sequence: TGTGCCAGTACAGGGGGCGCTGAAGCTTTCTTT. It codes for CASTGGAEAFF.

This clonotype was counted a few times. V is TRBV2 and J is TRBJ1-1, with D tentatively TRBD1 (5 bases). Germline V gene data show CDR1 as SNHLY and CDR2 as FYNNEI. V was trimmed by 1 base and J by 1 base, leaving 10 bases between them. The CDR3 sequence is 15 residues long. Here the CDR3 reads CASSEDAGPNTEAFF. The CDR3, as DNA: TGTGCCAGCAGTGAAGACGCAGGGCCGAACACTGAAGCTTTCTTT.

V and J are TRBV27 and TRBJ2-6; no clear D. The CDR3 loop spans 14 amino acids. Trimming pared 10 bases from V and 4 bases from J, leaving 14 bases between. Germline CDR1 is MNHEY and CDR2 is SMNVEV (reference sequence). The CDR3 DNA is TGTGCCACCCTCAGCCTTGGCGGGGCCAACGTCCTGACTTTC. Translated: CATLSLGGANVLTF.

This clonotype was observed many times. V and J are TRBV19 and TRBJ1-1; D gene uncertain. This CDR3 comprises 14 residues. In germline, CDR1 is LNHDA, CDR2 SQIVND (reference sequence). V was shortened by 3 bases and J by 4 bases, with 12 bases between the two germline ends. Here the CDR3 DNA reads TGTGCCAGTAGTATTGGAGGCCTCGGCACTGAAGCTTTCTTT. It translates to CASSIGGLGTEAFF.

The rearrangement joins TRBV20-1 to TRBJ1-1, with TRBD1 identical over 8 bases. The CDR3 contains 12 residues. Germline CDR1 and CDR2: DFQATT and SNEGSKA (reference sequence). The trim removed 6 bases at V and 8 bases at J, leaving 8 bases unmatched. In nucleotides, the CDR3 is TGCAGTGCCGGGGACAGGAGACTAGAAGCTTTCTTT. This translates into CSAGDRRLEAFF.

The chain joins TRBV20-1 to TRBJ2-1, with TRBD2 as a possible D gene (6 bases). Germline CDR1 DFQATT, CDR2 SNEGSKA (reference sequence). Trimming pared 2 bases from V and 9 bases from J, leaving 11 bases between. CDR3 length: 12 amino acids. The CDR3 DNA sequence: TGCAGTGCTAGACATTACGGGAGTGAGCAGTTCTTC. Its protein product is CSARHYGSEQFF.

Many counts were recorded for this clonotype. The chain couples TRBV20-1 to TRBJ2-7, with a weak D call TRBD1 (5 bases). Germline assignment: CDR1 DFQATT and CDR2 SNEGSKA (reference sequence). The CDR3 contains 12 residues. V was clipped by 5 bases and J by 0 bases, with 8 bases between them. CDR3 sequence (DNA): TGCAGTGCTCCCGACAGCTCCTACGAGCAGTACTTC. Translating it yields CSAPDSSYEQYF.

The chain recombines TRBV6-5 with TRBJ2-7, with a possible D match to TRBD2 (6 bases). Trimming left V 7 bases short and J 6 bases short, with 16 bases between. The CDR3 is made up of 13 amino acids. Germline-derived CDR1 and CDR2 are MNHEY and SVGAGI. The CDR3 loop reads CASNRGTPLEQYF. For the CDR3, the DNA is TGTGCCAGCAACCGGGGGACCCCCCTCGAGCAGTACTTC.

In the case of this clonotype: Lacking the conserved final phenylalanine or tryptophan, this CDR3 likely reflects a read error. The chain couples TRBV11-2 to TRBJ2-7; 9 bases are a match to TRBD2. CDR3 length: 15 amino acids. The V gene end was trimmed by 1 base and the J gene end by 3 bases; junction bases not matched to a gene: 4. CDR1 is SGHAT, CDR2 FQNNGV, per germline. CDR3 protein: CASSLVWTSDYEQYL. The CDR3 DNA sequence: TGTGCCAGCAGCTTAGTTTGGACTAGCGACTACGAGCAGTACCTC.

Here the CDR3 DNA reads TGCAGCGTTGAAGGAGGGGGCACGAACACCGGGGAGCTGTTTTTT. It translates to CSVEGGGTNTGELFF. The rearrangement uses TRBV29-1 and TRBJ2-2, with TRBD1 matching 7 bases. The V gene's germline CDR1 is SQVTM and CDR2 ANQGSEA. Losses at the gene ends were 1 base for V and 0 bases for J; bases not matched to a gene: 2. The CDR3 contains 15 residues.

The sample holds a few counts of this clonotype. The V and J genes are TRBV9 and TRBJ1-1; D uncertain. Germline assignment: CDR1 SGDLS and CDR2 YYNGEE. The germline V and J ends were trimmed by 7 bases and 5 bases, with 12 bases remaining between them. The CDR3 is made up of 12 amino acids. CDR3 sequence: CASGAGYTEAFF. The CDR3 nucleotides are TGTGCCAGCGGAGCAGGTTATACTGAAGCTTTCTTT. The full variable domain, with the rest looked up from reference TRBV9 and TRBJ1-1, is DSGVTQTPKHLITATGQRVTLRCSPRSGDLSVYWYQQSLDQGLQFLIQYYNGEERAKGNILERFSAQQFPDLHSELNLSSLELGDSALYFCASGAGYTEAFFGQGTRLTVV.

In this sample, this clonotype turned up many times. CDR3 nucleotide sequence: TGCAGTGCTAGAGGGGCTGGAAACACCATATATTTT. Its translation: CSARGAGNTIYF. The chain joins TRBV20-1 to TRBJ1-3; no reliable D call. The CDR3 extends over 12 amino acids. Trimming stripped 1 base from V and 2 bases from J, with 3 bases between. Germline V gene lookup returns CDR1 DFQATT and CDR2 SNEGSKA (reference sequence).

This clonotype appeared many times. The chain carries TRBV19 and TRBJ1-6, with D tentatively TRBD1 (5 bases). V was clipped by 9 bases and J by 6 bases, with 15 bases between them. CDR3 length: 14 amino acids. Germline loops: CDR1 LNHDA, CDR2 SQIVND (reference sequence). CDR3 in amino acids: CASTSGGSNSPLHF. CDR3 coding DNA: TGTGCCAGCACGTCCGGGGGATCTAATTCACCCCTCCACTTT.

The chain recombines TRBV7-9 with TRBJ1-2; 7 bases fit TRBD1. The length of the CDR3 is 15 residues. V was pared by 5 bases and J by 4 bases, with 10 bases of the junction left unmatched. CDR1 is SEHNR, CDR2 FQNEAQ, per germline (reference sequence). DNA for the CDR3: TGTGCCAGCAGCCTTACAGGGGACTCAACCTATGGCTACACCTTC. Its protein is CASSLTGDSTYGYTF.

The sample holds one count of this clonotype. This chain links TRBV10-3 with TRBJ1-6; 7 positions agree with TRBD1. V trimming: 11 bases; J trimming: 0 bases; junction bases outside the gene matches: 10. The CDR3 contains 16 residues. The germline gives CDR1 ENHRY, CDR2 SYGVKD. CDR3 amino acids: CAASLTGSSYNSPLHF. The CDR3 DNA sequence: TGTGCCGCCTCCTTGACAGGGAGCTCCTATAATTCACCCCTCCACTTT.

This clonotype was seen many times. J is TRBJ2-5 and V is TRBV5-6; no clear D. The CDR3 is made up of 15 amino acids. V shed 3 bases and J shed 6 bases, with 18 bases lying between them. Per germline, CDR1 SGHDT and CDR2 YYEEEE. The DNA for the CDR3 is TGTGCCAGCAGCTGGTACGATCCGGGTTCAAAGACCCAGTACTTC. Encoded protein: CASSWYDPGSKTQYF.

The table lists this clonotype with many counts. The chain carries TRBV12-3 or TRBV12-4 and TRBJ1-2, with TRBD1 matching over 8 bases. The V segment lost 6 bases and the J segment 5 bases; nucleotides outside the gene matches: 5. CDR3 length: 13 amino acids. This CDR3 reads CASRPGQVYGYTF. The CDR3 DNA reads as TGTGCCAGCAGACCGGGACAGGTTTATGGCTACACCTTC.

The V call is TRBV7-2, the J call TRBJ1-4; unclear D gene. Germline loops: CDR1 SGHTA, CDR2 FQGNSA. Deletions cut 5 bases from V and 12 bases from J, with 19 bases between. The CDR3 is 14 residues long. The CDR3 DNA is TGTGCCAGCAGCCAAGGAATCCAGGCCGTGGAACTGTTTTTT. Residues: CASSQGIQAVELFF.

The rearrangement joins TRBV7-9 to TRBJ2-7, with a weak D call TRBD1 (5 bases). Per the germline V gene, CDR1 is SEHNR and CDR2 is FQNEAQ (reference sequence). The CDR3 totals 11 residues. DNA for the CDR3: TGTGTCACCGCACAGGACTACGAGCAGTACTTC. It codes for CVTAQDYEQYF.